Sequencing of this T cell receptor (beta chain) was carried out in a study of T cells in Graves' hyperthyroidism and ophthalmopathy. General study findings and limits: Ophthalmopathy cases were set apart from stable hyperthyroidism by a 13 V-J model. Blood also carried most thyroid clonotypes expanded above 0.001. A median approximately 6.8 months before onset, the model predicted ophthalmopathy.

This CDR3 is 14 amino acids long. J was trimmed by 7 bases and V by 3 bases; bases with no gene match: 2. The germline V gene encodes CDR1 MNHEY and CDR2 SVGEGT. Notes on this clonotype: The antigen remains undetermined.

The TCR beta CDR3 regions underwent amplification using RNA transcripts as the source. In the first-round RT-PCR of the TCR CDR3, the HTBI primer set was used. MiXCR, run by TCRdb on the multiplex PCR reads, gives a single entry per CDR3 protein. The table records 350,000 or so distinct CDR3 sequences, roughly a sixth of them present only once. The V call is TRBV6-2 or TRBV6-3, the J call TRBJ1-6; 8 nucleotides align to TRBD1. The origin of this receptor is a woman in her 30s with Graves' hyperthyroidism that later progressed to Graves' ophthalmopathy. The sequenced material came from blood. The DNA for the CDR3 is TGTGCCAGCAGTTATACAGGGGGGAATTCACCCCTCCACTTT. Protein product: CASSYTGGNSPLHF.